This T cell receptor (beta chain) was sequenced for a study of cytomegalovirus exposure and HLA in healthy donors. In the PCR, 60 Vbeta and 13 Jbeta primers were used. Clones were read by immunoSEQ multiplex PCR, and TCRdb kept only the in-frame ones, dropping some. The sample yields 150,000 to 160,000 clones, 65% to 75% seen once. CDR3 length: 14 amino acids. Germline values: CDR1 SGHRS, CDR2 YFSETQ. Trimming cost V 4 bases and J 4 bases; bases outside gene matches: 5. About this clone itself: Its antigen remains unknown.

Study-wide findings and caveats: TCR beta V- and J-gene trimming was later associated with a missense DCLRE1C variant.

The material sequenced was PBMCs. This sequence joins TRBV5-1 and TRBJ2-3; 8 nucleotides match TRBD1. The receptor's source is a young man in good health and CMV-seronegative. CDR3 nucleotides: TGCGCCAGCAGCGTACAGGGGGTTTCAGATACGCAGTATTTT. Its translation is CASSVQGVSDTQYF. The full variable domain, its missing parts supplied by reference TRBV5-1 and TRBJ2-3, is KAGVTQTPRYLIKTRGQQVTLSCSPISGHRSVSWYQQTPGQGLQFLFEYFSETQRNKGNFPGRFSGRQFSNSRSEMNVSTLELGDSALYLCASSVQGVSDTQYFGPGTRLTVL.